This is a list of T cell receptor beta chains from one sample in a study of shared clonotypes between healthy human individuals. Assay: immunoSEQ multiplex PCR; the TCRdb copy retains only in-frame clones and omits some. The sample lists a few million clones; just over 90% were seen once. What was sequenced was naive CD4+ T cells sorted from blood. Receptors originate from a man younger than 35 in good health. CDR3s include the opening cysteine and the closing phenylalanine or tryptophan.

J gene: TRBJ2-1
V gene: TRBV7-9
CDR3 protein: CASSSRVGGLYNEQFF

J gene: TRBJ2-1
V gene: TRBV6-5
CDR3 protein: CASSYSGTGRLSEQFF

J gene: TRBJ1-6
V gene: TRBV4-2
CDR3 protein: CASSQGLELNSPLHF

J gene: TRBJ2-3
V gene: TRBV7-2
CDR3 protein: CASSFGRGIADTQYF

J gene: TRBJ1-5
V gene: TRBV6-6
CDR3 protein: CASSYSHSTENQPQHF

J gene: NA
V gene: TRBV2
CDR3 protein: CASTLLQGVLDEQYF

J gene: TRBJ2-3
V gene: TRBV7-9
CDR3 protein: CAPNGTSVPDTQYF

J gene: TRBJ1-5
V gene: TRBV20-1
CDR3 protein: CSARDLGAQHF

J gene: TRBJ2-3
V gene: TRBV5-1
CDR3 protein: CASSRAGLAGGKGQYF

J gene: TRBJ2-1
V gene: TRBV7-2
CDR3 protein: CASSLSGSSYNEQFF

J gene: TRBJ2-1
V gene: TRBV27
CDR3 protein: CASSLSPGQAGNEQFF

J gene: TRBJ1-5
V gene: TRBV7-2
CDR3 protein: CASSLGREAYQPQHF

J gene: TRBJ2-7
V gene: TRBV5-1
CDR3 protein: CASSLFGTSYEQYF

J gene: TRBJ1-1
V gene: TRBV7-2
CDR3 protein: CASSPRSGLLNTEAFF

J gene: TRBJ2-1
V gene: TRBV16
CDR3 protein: CASSQNVPGKSYNEQFF

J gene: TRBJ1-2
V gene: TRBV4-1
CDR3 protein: CASSQFFEAPLARGYTF

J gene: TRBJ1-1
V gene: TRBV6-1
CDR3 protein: CASSVEGNTEAFF

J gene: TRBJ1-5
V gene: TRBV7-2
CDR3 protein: CASSLDSGNQPQHF

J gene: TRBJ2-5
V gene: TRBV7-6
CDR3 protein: CASSLQGPQETQYF

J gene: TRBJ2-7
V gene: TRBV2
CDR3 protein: CASRGGNGYEQYF

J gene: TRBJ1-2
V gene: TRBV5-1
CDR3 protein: CASSLIQGVAGYTF

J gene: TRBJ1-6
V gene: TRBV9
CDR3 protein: CASSVGNSGGGSPLHF

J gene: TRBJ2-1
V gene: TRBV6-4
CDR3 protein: CASSDRAPYNEQFF

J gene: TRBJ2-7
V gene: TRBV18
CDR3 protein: CASSPGLLNSYEQYF

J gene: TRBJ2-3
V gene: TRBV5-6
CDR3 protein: CASRRQAKQPTDTQYF

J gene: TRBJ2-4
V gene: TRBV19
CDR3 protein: CASSPGQKNIQYF

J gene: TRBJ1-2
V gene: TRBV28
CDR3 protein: CASSLQGAGGYTF

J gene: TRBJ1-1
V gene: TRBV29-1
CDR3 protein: CSGGTGANTEAFF